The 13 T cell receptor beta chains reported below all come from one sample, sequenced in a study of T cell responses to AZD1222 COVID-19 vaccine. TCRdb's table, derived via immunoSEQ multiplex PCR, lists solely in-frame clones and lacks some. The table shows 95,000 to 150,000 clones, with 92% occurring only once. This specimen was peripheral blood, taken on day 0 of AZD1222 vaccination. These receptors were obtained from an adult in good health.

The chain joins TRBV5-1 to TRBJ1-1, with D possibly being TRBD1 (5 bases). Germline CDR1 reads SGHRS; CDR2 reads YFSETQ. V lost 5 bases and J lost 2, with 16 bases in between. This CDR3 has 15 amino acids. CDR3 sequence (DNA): TGCGCCAGCAGGCTTACAGGCGGCTTAAACACTGAAGCTTTCTTT. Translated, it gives CASRLTGGLNTEAFF.

The CDR3 sequence: CASSQWRQGREKLFF. Written as DNA, the CDR3 is TGTGCCAGCAGCCAATGGCGCCAGGGGAGAGAAAAACTGTTTTTT. The rearrangement uses TRBV3-1 (or the pseudogene TRBV3-2) and TRBJ1-4; possible D gene TRBD1, 6 bases. CDR3 length: 15 amino acids. The germline V gene has CDR1 LGHDT and CDR2 YNNKEL (reference sequence). V gave up 2 bases and J gave up 8 bases, with 15 bases separating them.

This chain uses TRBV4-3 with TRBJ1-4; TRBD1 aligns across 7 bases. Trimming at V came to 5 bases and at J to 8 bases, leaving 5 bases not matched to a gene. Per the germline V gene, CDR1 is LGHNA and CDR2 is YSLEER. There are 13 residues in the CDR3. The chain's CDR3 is CASSDRVYEKLFF. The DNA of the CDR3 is TGCGCCAGCAGCGACAGGGTATACGAAAAACTGTTTTTT.

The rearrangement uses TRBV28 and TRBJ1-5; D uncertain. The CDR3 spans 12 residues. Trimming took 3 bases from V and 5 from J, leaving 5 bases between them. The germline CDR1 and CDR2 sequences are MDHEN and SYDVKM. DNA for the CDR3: TGTGCCAGCAGTTTGATGCATCAGCCCCAGCATTTT. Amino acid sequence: CASSLMHQPQHF.

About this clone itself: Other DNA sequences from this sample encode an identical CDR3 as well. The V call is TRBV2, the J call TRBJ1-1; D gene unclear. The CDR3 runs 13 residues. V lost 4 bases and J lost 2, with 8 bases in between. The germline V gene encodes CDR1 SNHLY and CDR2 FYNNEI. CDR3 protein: CASSAQLNTEAFF. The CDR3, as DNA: TGTGCCAGCAGTGCACAGCTCAACACTGAAGCTTTCTTT.

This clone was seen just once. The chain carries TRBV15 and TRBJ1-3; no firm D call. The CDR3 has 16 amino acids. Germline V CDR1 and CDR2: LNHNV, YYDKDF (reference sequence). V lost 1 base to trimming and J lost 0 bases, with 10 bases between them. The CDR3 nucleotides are TGTGCCACCAGCAGAGTGACACCGTCCTCTGGAAACACCATATATTTT. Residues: CATSRVTPSSGNTIYF.

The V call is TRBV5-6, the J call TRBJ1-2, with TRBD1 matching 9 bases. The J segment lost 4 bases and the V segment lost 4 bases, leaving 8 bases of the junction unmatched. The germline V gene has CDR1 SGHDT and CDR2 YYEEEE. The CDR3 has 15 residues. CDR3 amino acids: CASSPGQGLSYGYTF. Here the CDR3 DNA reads TGTGCCAGCAGCCCGGGACAGGGCCTGAGCTATGGCTACACCTTC.

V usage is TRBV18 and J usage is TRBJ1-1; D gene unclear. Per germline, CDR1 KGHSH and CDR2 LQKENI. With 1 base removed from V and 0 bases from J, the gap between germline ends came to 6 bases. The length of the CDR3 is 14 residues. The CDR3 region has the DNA TGTGCCAGCTCACCACTGGAGATGAACACTGAAGCTTTCTTT. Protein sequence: CASSPLEMNTEAFF.

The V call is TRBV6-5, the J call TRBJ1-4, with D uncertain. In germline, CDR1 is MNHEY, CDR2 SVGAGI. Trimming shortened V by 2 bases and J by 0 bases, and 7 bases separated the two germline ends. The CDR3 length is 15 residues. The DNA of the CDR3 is TGTGCCAGCAGTTACACGACGGCAACTAATGAAAAACTGTTTTTT. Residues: CASSYTTATNEKLFF.

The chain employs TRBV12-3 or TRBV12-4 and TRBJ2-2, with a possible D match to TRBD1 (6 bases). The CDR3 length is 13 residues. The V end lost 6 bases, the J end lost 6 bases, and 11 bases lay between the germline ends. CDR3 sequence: CASSPRGAGELFF. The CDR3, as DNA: TGTGCCAGCAGCCCCAGGGGTGCCGGGGAGCTGTTTTTT.

CDR3 sequence reads: CATFRSGTGELFF. CDR3 coding DNA: TGTGCCACCTTCAGAAGCGGCACCGGGGAGCTGTTTTTT. V is TRBV19 and J is TRBJ2-2; a possible D gene is TRBD2 (5 bases). Germline V gene data show CDR1 as LNHDA and CDR2 as SQIVND (reference sequence). This CDR3 has 13 residues. Trimming pared 10 bases from V and 4 bases from J, leaving 13 bases between.

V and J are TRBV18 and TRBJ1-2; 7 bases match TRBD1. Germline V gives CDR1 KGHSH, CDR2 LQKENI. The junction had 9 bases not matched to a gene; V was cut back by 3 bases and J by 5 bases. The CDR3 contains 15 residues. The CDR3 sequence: CASSPRTGDAYGYTF. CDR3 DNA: TGTGCCAGCTCACCCCGGACAGGAGACGCATATGGCTACACCTTC. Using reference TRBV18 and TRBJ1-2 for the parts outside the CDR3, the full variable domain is NAGVMQNPRHLVRRRGQEARLRCSPMKGHSHVYWYRQLPEEGLKFMVYLQKENIIDESGMPKERFSAEFPKEGPSILRIQQVVRGDSAAYFCASSPRTGDAYGYTFGSGTRLTVV.

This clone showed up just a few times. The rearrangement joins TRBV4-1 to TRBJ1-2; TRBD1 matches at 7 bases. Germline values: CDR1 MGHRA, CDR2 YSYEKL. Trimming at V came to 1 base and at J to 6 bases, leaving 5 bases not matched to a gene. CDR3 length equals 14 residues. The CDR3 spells CASSQVNRGHGYTF. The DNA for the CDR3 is TGCGCCAGCAGCCAAGTAAACAGGGGTCATGGCTACACCTTC.